Below, 29 T cell receptor beta chains from the same sample are listed, as sequenced in a study of T cell responses to AZD1222 COVID-19 vaccine. Sequenced by immunoSEQ multiplex PCR; TCRdb stores in-frame clones only, minus some. This table holds some 140,000 clones, over 85% found once. Sequenced here: peripheral blood, sampled on day 0 of AZD1222 vaccination. The receptors stem from an adult in good health.

CDR3 nucleotide sequence: TGTGCCTGGAAGGAAGAAAGCCCTAGGGCTTTCTTT. Its translation: CAWKEESPRAFF. The V and J genes are TRBV30 and TRBJ1-1; no clear D. In germline, CDR1 is GTSNPN, CDR2 SVGIG (reference sequence). The CDR3 totals 12 residues. The V gene lost 4 bases and the J gene lost 11 bases, with 17 bases spanning the gap.

The rearrangement links TRBV19 to TRBJ1-6; no clear D. The CDR3 extends over 16 amino acids. V was clipped by 1 base and J by 0 bases, with 7 bases between them. Germline lookup yields CDR1 LNHDA and CDR2 SQIVND (reference sequence). The CDR3 here is CASSIGGGSYNSPLHF. The CDR3 nucleotides are TGTGCCAGTAGTATAGGTGGCGGCTCCTATAATTCACCCCTCCACTTT.

The rearrangement uses TRBV25-1 and TRBJ2-3; TRBD2 agrees at 13 bases. The length of the CDR3 is 15 residues. The ends lost 5 bases at V and 6 bases at J; junction bases unmatched: 5. Germline assignment: CDR1 MGHDK and CDR2 SYGVNS. DNA of the CDR3: TGTGCCAGCAGTCCGGGACTAGCGGGAACGGATACGCAGTATTTT. The encoded protein is CASSPGLAGTDTQYF. The variable domain in full, completed from reference TRBV25-1 and TRBJ2-3, reads EADIYQTPRYLVIGTGKKITLECSQTMGHDKMYWYQQDPGMELHLIHYSYGVNSTEKGDLSSESTVSRIRTEHFPLTLESARPSHTSQYLCASSPGLAGTDTQYFGPGTRLTVL.

The rearrangement links TRBV29-1 to TRBJ1-1; D not resolved. The V end lost 4 bases, the J end lost 1 base, and 7 bases lay between the germline ends. CDR1 and CDR2 (germline): SQVTM, ANQGSEA. The CDR3 length is 12 residues. The CDR3 region has the DNA TGCAGCGTTGCCTTTAGGAACACTGAAGCTTTCTTT. Its protein is CSVAFRNTEAFF.

The CDR3 here is CASSSLRDRDGEQFF. In DNA form, the CDR3 reads TGTGCCAGCAGCAGCCTTAGGGACAGGGACGGTGAGCAGTTCTTC. The gene calls are TRBV11-3 and TRBJ2-1, with TRBD1 matching over 9 bases. V shed 5 bases, J shed 9 bases, and the junction held 11 bases outside the gene matches. Germline CDR1 and CDR2: SGHNT and YENEEA. The CDR3 has 15 amino acids.

The J gene is TRBJ2-2, the V gene TRBV7-8, with 12 bases matching TRBD2. The CDR3 runs 16 residues. Per germline, CDR1 SGHVS and CDR2 FQNEAQ. Trimming cost V 5 bases and J 6 bases; bases outside gene matches: 7. The CDR3, as DNA: TGTGCCAGCAGCCTTCTAGCGGGAGGGCCGTCCGGGGAGCTGTTTTTT. Amino acids: CASSLLAGGPSGELFF. Looking up the rest from reference TRBV7-8 and TRBJ2-2 gives the full variable domain: GAGVSQSPRYKVAKRGQDVALRCDPISGHVSLFWYQQALGQGPEFLTYFQNEAQLDKSGLPSDRFFAERPEGSVSTLKIQRTQQEDSAVYLCASSLLAGGPSGELFFGEGSRLTVL.

This chain connects TRBV2 to TRBJ2-1; D not resolved. This CDR3 has 11 residues. The V end was cut by 11 bases, the J end by 4 bases, with 9 bases between. Germline assignment: CDR1 SNHLY and CDR2 FYNNEI. For the CDR3, the DNA is TGTGCCGACGAGTTTTACAATGAGCAGTTCTTC. Translating it yields CADEFYNEQFF.

The rearrangement uses TRBV6-5 and TRBJ1-1; 8 bases fit TRBD1. Germline trimming cut 6 bases from V and 1 base from J; bases unmatched to any gene: 7. Germline V lookup: CDR1 MNHEY, CDR2 SVGAGI. The CDR3 runs 15 residues. The CDR3 loop is CASSPAGGENTEAFF. The CDR3 nucleotides read TGTGCCAGCAGCCCCGCAGGGGGCGAGAACACTGAAGCTTTCTTT.

This chain joins TRBV7-2 and TRBJ1-6; 7 positions match TRBD1. CDR3 length: 15 residues. Unmatched junction bases numbered 8, after V lost 5 bases and J lost 7 bases. Per germline, CDR1 SGHTA and CDR2 FQGNSA. The CDR3: CASSLGQSQNSPLHF. Written as DNA, the CDR3 is TGTGCCAGCAGCCTGGGACAGAGCCAAAATTCACCCCTCCACTTT.

V and J are TRBV5-6 and TRBJ2-1; the D is unclear. Germline V gene data show CDR1 as SGHDT and CDR2 as YYEEEE. The CDR3 length is 12 residues. Deletions cut 1 base from V and 3 bases from J, with 2 bases between. The CDR3 is CASSLRYNEQFF. CDR3 sequence (DNA): TGTGCCAGCAGCTTGCGCTACAATGAGCAGTTCTTC.

The rearrangement joins TRBV9 to TRBJ1-2; D unclear. The CDR3 totals 12 residues. Germline-derived CDR1 and CDR2 are SGDLS and YYNGEE. V lost 3 bases, J lost 2 bases, and 5 bases lay in between. CDR3 loop: CASSAANYGYTF. The CDR3 DNA sequence: TGTGCCAGCAGCGCGGCCAACTATGGCTACACCTTC.

This chain uses TRBV7-2 with TRBJ1-5; possible D gene TRBD1, 5 bases. This CDR3 region has 14 residues. The V and J ends lost 5 bases and 1 base respectively, with 9 bases between them. The germline V gene encodes CDR1 SGHTA and CDR2 FQGNSA. CDR3 sequence reads: CASSPRQSNQPQHF. The CDR3 DNA reads TGTGCCAGCAGCCCCAGACAGAGCAATCAGCCCCAGCATTTT.

The chain couples TRBV24-1 to TRBJ1-4; TRBD1 matches 8 bases. V gave up 2 bases and J gave up 4 bases; unmatched junction bases: 2. From germline, CDR1 is KGHDR and CDR2 SFDVKD. The CDR3 sequence is 15 residues long. The CDR3 loop is CATSDSGTGNEKLFF. CDR3 coding DNA: TGTGCCACCAGTGATTCCGGGACAGGTAATGAAAAACTGTTTTTT.

The V gene is TRBV4-3, the J gene TRBJ1-1, with TRBD1 identical over 12 bases. Trimming took 2 bases from V and 4 from J; bases not matched to a gene: 8. This CDR3 is 17 amino acids long. The germline gives CDR1 LGHNA, CDR2 YSLEER. The CDR3 reads CASSQSGTGGLGTEAFF. DNA of the CDR3: TGCGCCAGCAGCCAAAGCGGGACAGGGGGCCTTGGCACTGAAGCTTTCTTT.

Of note for this clone: In the same sample, other DNA sequences code for this CDR3. DNA of the CDR3: TGTGCCACCAGCAGGGACAATCAGCCCCAGCATTTT. Its translation is CATSRDNQPQHF. The chain links TRBV15 to TRBJ1-5; no clear D gene. With 3 bases removed from V and 3 bases from J, the gap between germline ends came to 3 bases. The germline gives CDR1 LNHNV, CDR2 YYDKDF (reference sequence). This CDR3 is built from 12 residues.

The V gene is TRBV19, the J gene TRBJ1-4; D is perhaps TRBD1 (5 bases). CDR1 and CDR2 from the germline V gene are LNHDA and SQIVND (reference sequence). With 5 bases removed from V and 7 bases from J, the gap between germline ends came to 11 bases. This CDR3 has 13 residues. This chain's CDR3 is CASSWQGFEKLFF. The CDR3, as DNA: TGTGCCAGTAGTTGGCAGGGATTTGAAAAACTGTTTTTT. The entire variable domain, with the rest obtained from reference TRBV19 and TRBJ1-4, is as follows: DGGITQSPKYLFRKEGQNVTLSCEQNLNHDAMYWYRQDPGQGLRLIYYSQIVNDFQKGDIAEGYSVSREKKESFPLTVTSAQKNPTAFYLCASSWQGFEKLFFGSGTQLSVL.

The chain links TRBV11-2 to TRBJ2-4, with 8 bases identical to TRBD2. Per the germline V gene, CDR1 is SGHAT and CDR2 is FQNNGV. The CDR3 sequence is 18 residues long. J gave up 2 bases and V 1 base, and 10 bases lay outside the gene matches. The CDR3 loop reads CASSLGGAGGASKNIQYF. In DNA, the CDR3 is TGTGCCAGCAGCTTAGGGGGGGCGGGGGGCGCGTCCAAAAACATTCAGTACTTC.

V usage is TRBV10-3 and J usage is TRBJ2-1; 7 positions agree with TRBD2. The CDR3 is 15 residues long. Germline V lookup: CDR1 ENHRY, CDR2 SYGVKD. J gave up 3 bases and V 4 bases, and 6 bases lay outside the gene matches. CDR3 amino acids: CAISADASGYNEQFF. CDR3 DNA sequence: TGTGCCATCAGTGCGGATGCTAGCGGCTACAATGAGCAGTTCTTC.

The chain employs TRBV20-1 and TRBJ2-7; 8 bases fit TRBD2. The germline gives CDR1 DFQATT, CDR2 SNEGSKA (reference sequence). CDR3 length: 15 amino acids. Trimming cost V 3 bases and J 6 bases; bases outside gene matches: 13. For the CDR3, the DNA is TGCAGTGCTAGTCCTCGCCCGGGGGGGGCGGCCGAGCAGTACTTC. It is translated as CSASPRPGGAAEQYF.

Comment on this clone: This sample also contains other DNA sequences that code for the same CDR3. This chain joins TRBV5-1 and TRBJ2-3; D is unclear. Germline values: CDR1 SGHRS, CDR2 YFSETQ. The V end was cut by 1 base, the J end by 6 bases, with 3 bases between. The CDR3 has 11 amino acids. CDR3 DNA: TGCGCCAGCAGCTTGTCTGATACGCAGTATTTT. Amino acids: CASSLSDTQYF.

The V gene is TRBV6-1, the J gene TRBJ1-5; D gene unclear. Germline V gene data show CDR1 as MNHNS and CDR2 as SASEGT. The CDR3 sequence is 13 residues long. Deletions cut 2 bases from V and 4 bases from J, with 6 bases between. CDR3 DNA sequence: TGTGCCAGCAGTGAACGGGAAAATCAGCCCCAGCATTTT. It is translated as CASSERENQPQHF.

The rearrangement links TRBV25-1 to TRBJ1-2; 7 bases align to TRBD1. The V gene end was trimmed by 4 bases and the J gene end by 7 bases; junction bases not matched to a gene: 12. Germline CDR1 and CDR2: MGHDK and SYGVNS. The CDR3 length is 15 residues. CDR3 in DNA: TGTGCCAGCAGTGGGAGAGACAGGGATTGGACTGGCTACACCTTC. The encoded protein is CASSGRDRDWTGYTF.

V is TRBV5-1 and J is TRBJ2-1, with 11 bases fitting TRBD2. Germline CDR1 reads SGHRS; CDR2 reads YFSETQ. The trim removed 2 bases at V and 4 bases at J, leaving 2 bases unmatched. The length of the CDR3 is 15 residues. Here the CDR3 DNA reads TGCGCCAGCAGCTTCGGGACTAGCGGTTACAATGAGCAGTTCTTC. Translating it yields CASSFGTSGYNEQFF.

The rearrangement links TRBV6-5 to TRBJ1-5, with D hard to call. Between the trimmed V and J ends, which lost 5 bases and 7 bases, there was a span of 15 bases. CDR3 length: 14 amino acids. Per the germline V gene, CDR1 is MNHEY and CDR2 is SVGAGI. CDR3 in amino acids: CASSPKTERQPQHF. The CDR3 DNA is TGTGCCAGCAGTCCAAAAACAGAACGACAGCCCCAGCATTTT.

The V and J genes are TRBV7-2 and TRBJ1-6, with 9 bases matching TRBD1. The germline gives CDR1 SGHTA, CDR2 FQGNSA. CDR3 length: 15 residues. Germline trimming cut 5 bases from V and 9 bases from J; bases unmatched to any gene: 8. This CDR3 is CASSQSGQGGSPLHF. The CDR3 DNA sequence: TGTGCCAGCAGCCAATCGGGACAGGGTGGTTCACCCCTCCACTTT.

The chain uses TRBV11-3 and TRBJ2-5, with D possibly being TRBD1 (6 bases). The CDR3 runs 15 residues. Trimming took off 4 bases at V and 0 bases at J, with 12 bases between the two ends. Per germline, CDR1 SGHNT and CDR2 YENEEA. This CDR3 is CASSSGQKYQETQYF. The CDR3 coding sequence is TGTGCCAGCAGCTCAGGACAGAAGTACCAAGAGACCCAGTACTTC.

V usage is TRBV2 and J usage is TRBJ2-1; 14 bases align to TRBD2. The junction had 10 bases not matched to a gene; V was cut back by 7 bases and J by 2 bases. Germline V gene sequence: CDR1 SNHLY, CDR2 FYNNEI. This CDR3 has 18 residues. The CDR3 DNA follows: TGTGCCAGCACTAAGACTAGCGGGAGGGCCTTCGCCTACAATGAGCAGTTCTTC. Translated: CASTKTSGRAFAYNEQFF. Combining the CDR3 with reference TRBV2 and TRBJ2-1 gives the whole variable domain EPEVTQTPSHQVTQMGQEVILRCVPISNHLYFYWYRQILGQKVEFLVSFYNNEISEKSEIFDDQFSVERPDGSNFTLKIRSTKLEDSAMYFCASTKTSGRAFAYNEQFFGPGTRLTVL.

The chain couples TRBV28 to TRBJ2-7; either TRBD1 or TRBD2 may fit D (5 bases each). Trimming removed 5 bases at V and 1 base at J, with 12 bases between. The CDR3 sequence is 14 residues long. The germline V gene has CDR1 MDHEN and CDR2 SYDVKM. DNA of the CDR3: TGTGCCAGCAGTCCTCCGGGACGGTCCTACGAGCAGTACTTC. Encoded protein: CASSPPGRSYEQYF.

The J gene is TRBJ1-1, the V gene TRBV3-1 (or the pseudogene TRBV3-2); a possible D gene is TRBD1 (5 bases). Germline values: CDR1 LGHDT, CDR2 YNNKEL (reference sequence). The CDR3 length is 17 residues. The ends were cut back, 0 bases at V and 0 bases at J, with 14 bases in the middle. The CDR3 nucleotides are TGTGCCAGCAGCCAAGATCTAGCGGGGGGGATGAACACTGAAGCTTTCTTT. This translates into CASSQDLAGGMNTEAFF.